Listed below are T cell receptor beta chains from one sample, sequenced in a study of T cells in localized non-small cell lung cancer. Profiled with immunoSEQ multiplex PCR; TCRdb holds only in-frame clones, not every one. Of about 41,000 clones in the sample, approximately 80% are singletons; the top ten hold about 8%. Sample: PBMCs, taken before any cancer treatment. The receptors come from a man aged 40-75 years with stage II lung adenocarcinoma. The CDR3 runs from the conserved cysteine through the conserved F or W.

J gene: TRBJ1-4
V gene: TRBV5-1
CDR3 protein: CASSLRLGTDEKLFF

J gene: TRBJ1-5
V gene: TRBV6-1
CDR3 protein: CASSWGSNQPQHF

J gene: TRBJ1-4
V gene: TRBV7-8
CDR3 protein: CASSFVDTLEKLFF

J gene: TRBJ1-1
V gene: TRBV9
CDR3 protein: CASSAEDRRNTEAFF

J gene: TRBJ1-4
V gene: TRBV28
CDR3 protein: CASRQTGGRPEKLFF

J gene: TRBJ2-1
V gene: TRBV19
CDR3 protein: CASSIVGGSGNEQFF

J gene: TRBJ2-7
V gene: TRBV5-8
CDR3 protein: CASSLAGTGGYEQYF

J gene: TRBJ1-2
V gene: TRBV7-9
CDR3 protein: CASSSGTDVYGYTF

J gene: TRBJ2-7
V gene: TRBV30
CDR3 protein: CAWGTAGWYEQYF

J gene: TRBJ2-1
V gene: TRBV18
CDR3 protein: CASSPPGAFENVYNEQFF

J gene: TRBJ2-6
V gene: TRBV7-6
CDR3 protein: CASSLAWSLSGANVLTF

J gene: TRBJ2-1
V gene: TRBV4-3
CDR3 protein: CASSQDKIDEQFF

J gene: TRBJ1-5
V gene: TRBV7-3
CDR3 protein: CASSLAQVNQPQHF

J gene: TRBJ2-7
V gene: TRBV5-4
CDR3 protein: CASSGNSREQYF

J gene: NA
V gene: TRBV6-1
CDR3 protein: CASSEGWWRGSSYEQYF

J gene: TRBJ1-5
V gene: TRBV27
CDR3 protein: CASSEGRQPQHF

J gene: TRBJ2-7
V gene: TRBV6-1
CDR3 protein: CASRTGLPYEQYF

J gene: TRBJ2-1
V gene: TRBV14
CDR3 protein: CASSWGWGASGNEQFF

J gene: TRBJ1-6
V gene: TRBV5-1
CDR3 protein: CASSIDRVVASPLHF

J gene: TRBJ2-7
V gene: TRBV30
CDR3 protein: CAWSKGSEQYF

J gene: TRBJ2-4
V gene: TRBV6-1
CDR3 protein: CASSEPSGGGQNIQYF

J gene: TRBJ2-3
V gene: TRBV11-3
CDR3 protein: CASSLGGGSTDTQYF

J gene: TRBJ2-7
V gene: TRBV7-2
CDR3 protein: CASSLGASGHKTSTYEQYF

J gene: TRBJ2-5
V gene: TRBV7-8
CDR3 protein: CASSASLPGLAGGRGFETQYF

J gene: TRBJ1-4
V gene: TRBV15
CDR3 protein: CATSSTSISTNEKLFF

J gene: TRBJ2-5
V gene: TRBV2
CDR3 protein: CASSVETQYF

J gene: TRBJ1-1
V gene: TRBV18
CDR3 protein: CASSQGVNTEAFF

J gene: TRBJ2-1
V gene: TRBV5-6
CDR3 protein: CASSSRAGNEQFF

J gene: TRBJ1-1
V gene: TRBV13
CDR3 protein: CASSDLRYTEAFF

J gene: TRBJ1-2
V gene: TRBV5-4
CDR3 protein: CASSSGQSINYGYTF

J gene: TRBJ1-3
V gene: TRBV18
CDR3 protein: CASSLQESLNTIYF

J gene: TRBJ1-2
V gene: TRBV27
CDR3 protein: CASSSIDRNYGYTF

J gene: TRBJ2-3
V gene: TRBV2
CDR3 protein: CASGLAADTQYF

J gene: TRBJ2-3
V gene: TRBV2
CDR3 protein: CASSGGQGADTQYF

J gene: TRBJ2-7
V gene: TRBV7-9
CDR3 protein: CASSLRGFGTGSYEQYF

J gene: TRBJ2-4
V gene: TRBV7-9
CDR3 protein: CASSSGTSRAKNIQYF

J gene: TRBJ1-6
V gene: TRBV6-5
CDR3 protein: CASSAGPYNSPLHF

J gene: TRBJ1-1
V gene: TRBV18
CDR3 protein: CASSPMTGGGLGTEAFF

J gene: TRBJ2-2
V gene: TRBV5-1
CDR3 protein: CASSIGLAGSANTGELFF

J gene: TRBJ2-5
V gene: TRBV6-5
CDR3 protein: CASSYFGTKETQYF

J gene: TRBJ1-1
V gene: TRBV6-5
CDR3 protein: CASGKDRDTEAFF

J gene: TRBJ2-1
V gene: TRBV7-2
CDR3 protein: CASTPLGGGAHNEQFF

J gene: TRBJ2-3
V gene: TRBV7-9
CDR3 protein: CASSYGQGSDTQYF

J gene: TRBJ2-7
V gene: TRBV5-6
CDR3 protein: CASSSRQNYEQYF

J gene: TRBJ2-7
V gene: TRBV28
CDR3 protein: CASRTGGAYEQYF

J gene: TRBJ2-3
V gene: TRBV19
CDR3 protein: CASSIVMQGPTDTQYF

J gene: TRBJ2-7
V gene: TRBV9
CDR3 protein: CASSARGDGPYEQYF

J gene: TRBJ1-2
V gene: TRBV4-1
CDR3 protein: CASSQDLGRYGYTF

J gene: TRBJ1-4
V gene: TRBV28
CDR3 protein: CASSLRTANEKLFF

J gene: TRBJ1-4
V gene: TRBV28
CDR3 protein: CASSPPDRVGEKLFF

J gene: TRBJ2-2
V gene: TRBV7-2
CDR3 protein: CASSRQTGGGTGELFF

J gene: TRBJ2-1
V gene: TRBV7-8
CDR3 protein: CASSVLAGANEQFF

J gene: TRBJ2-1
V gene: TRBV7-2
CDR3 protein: CASSIGLAGYNEQFF

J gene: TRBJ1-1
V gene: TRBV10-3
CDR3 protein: CAISRGTGGGNTEAFF

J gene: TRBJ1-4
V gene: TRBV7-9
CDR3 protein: CASSLAADSLNEKLFF

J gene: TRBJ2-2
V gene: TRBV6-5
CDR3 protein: CASSFSGRGTGELFF

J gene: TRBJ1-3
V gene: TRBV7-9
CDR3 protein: CASSAAKAAGNTIYF

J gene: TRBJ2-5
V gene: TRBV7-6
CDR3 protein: CASSLPSAEIQETQYF

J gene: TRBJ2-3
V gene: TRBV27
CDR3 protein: CASSSPPGHTQYF